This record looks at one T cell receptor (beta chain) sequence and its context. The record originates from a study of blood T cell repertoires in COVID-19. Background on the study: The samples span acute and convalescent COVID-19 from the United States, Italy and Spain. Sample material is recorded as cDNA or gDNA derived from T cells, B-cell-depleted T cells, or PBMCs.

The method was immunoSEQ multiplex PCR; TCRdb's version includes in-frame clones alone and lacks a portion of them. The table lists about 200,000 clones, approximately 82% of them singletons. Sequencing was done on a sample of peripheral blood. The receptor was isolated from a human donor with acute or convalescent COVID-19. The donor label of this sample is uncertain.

This CDR3 is CASSLSSGTARRAFF. CDR3 DNA sequence: TGCGCCAGCAGCTTGAGCTCCGGGACAGCCAGGCGAGCTTTCTTT. The gene calls are TRBV5-1 and TRBJ1-1, with 7 positions matching TRBD1. The CDR3 is made up of 15 amino acids. CDR1 and CDR2 from the germline V gene are SGHRS and YFSETQ. The trim removed 1 base at V and 10 bases at J, leaving 13 bases unmatched.